The text below deals with one T cell receptor (beta chain). Germline V gene sequence: CDR1 MDHEN, CDR2 SYDVKM. V dropped 7 bases and J dropped 2 bases, with 13 bases sitting between them. CDR3 length equals 14 residues. MiXCR, run by TCRdb on the RT-PCR reads, gives a single entry per CDR3 protein. The table shows approximately 720,000 distinct CDR3 sequences, with 13% to 15% occurring only once. This chain connects TRBV28 to TRBJ2-3; a weak D match, TRBD2 (5 bases). The source of this sequence is a female donor in good health, serving as a healthy control. The specimen was memory CD4+ T cells from blood. CDR3 region: CASNGGDPTDTQYF. The CDR3 bases are TGTGCCAGCAACGGAGGAGACCCCACAGATACGCAGTATTTT.